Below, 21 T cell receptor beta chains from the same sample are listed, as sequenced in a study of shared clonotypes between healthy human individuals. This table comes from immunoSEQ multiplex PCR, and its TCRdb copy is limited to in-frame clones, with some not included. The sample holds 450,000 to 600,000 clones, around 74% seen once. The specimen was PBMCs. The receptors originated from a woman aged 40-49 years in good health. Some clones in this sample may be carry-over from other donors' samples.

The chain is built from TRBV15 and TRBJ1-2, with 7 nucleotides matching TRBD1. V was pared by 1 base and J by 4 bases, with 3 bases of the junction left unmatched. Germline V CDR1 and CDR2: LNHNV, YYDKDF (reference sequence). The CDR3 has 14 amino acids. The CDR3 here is CATSRGDRAYGYTF. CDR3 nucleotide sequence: TGTGCCACCAGCAGAGGTGACAGGGCCTATGGCTACACCTTC.

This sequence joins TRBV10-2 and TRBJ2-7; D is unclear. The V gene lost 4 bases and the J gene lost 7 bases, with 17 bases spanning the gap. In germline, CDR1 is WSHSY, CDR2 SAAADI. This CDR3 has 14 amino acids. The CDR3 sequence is CASSGGTEVREQYF. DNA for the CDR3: TGCGCCAGCAGTGGGGGTACAGAGGTGAGGGAGCAGTACTTC.

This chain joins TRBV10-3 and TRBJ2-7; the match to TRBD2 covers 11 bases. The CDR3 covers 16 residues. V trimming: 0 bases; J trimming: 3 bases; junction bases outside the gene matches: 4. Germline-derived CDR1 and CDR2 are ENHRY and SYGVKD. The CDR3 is CAISESGLAENYEQYF. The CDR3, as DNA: TGTGCCATCAGTGAGTCGGGACTAGCGGAGAACTACGAGCAGTACTTC.

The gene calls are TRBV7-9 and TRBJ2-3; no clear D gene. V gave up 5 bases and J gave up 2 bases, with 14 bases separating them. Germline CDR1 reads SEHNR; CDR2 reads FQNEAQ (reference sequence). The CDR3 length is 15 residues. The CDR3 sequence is CASSPSGHPTDTQYF. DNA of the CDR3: TGTGCCAGCAGCCCATCGGGCCACCCCACAGATACGCAGTATTTT.

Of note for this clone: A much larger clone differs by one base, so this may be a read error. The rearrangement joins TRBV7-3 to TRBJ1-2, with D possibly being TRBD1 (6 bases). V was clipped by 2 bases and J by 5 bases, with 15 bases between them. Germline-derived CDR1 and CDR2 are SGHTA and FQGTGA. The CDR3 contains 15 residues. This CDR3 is CASSLGGRGDYGYTF. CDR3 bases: TGTGCCAGCAGCTTAGGAGGCAGGGGCGATTATGGCTACACCTTC.

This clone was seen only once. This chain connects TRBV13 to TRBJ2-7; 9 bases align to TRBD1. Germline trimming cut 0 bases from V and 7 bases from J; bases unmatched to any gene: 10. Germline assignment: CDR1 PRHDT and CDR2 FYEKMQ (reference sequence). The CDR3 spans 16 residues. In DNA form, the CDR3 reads TGTGCCAGCAGCTTAGGGGGGACAGGGAACTACGTTGAGCAGTACTTC. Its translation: CASSLGGTGNYVEQYF.

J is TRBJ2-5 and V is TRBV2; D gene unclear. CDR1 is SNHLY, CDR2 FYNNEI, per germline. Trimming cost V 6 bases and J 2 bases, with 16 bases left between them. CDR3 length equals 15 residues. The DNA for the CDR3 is TGTGCCAGCAGGTCACGAACGCAGGTTCAAGAGACCCAGTACTTC. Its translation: CASRSRTQVQETQYF. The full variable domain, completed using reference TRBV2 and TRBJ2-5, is EPEVTQTPSHQVTQMGQEVILRCVPISNHLYFYWYRQILGQKVEFLVSFYNNEISEKSEIFDDQFSVERPDGSNFTLKIRSTKLEDSAMYFCASRSRTQVQETQYFGPGTRLLVL.

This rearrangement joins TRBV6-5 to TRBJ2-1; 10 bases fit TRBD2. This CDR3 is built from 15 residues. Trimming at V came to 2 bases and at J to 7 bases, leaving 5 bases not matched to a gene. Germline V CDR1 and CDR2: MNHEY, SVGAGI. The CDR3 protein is CASSYSGRAGNEQFF. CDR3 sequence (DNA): TGTGCCAGCAGTTACAGCGGGAGGGCCGGGAATGAGCAGTTCTTC.

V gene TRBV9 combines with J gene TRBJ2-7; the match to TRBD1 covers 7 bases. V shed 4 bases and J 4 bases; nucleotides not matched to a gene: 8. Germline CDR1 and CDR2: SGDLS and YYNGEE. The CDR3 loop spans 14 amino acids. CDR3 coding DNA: TGTGCCAGCAGCCTGACAGGGTTGGAGTACGAGCAGTACTTC. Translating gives CASSLTGLEYEQYF. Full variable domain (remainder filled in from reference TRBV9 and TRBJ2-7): DSGVTQTPKHLITATGQRVTLRCSPRSGDLSVYWYQQSLDQGLQFLIQYYNGEERAKGNILERFSAQQFPDLHSELNLSSLELGDSALYFCASSLTGLEYEQYFGPGTRLTVT.

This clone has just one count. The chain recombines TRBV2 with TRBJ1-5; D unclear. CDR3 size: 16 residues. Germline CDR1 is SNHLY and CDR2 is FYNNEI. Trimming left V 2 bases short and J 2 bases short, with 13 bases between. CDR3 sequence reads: CASSEYGGQGNQPQHF. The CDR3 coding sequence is TGTGCCAGCAGTGAATATGGCGGCCAGGGCAATCAGCCCCAGCATTTT.

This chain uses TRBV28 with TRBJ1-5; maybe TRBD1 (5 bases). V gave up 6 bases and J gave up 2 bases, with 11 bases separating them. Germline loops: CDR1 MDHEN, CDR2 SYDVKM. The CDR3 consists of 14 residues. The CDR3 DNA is TGTGCCAGCAGGCTCACGGGGGGCAATCAGCCCCAGCATTTT. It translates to CASRLTGGNQPQHF.

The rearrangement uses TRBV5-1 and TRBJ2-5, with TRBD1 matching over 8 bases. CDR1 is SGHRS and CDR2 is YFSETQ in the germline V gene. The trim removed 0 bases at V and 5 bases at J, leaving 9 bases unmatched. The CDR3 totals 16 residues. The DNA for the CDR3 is TGCGCCAGCAGCTTGGGATCGGGGACAGGTTCGGAGACCCAGTACTTC. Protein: CASSLGSGTGSETQYF.

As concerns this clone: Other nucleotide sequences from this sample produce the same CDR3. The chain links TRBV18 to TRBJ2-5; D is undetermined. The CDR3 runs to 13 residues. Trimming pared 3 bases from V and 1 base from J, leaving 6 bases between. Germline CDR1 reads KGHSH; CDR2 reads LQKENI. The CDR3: CASSPGRQETQYF. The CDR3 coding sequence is TGTGCCAGCTCACCCGGTCGCCAAGAGACCCAGTACTTC.

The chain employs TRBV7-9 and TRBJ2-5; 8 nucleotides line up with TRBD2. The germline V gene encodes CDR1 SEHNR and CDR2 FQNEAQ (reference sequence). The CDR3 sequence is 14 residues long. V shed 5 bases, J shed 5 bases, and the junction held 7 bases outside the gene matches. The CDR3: CASSVREGRETQYF. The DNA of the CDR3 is TGTGCCAGCAGCGTACGGGAGGGCCGCGAGACCCAGTACTTC. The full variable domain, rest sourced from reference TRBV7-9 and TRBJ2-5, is DTGVSQNPRHKITKRGQNVTFRCDPISEHNRLYWYRQTLGQGPEFLTYFQNEAQLEKSRLLSDRFSAERPKGSFSTLEIQRTEQGDSAMYLCASSVREGRETQYFGPGTRLLVL.

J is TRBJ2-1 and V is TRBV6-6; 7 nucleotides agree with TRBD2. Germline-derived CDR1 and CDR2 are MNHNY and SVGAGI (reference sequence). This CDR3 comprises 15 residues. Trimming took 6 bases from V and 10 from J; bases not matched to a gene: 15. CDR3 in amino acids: CASRRPSGRAEEQFF. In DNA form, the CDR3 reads TGTGCCAGCAGGCGGCCTAGTGGGAGGGCCGAGGAGCAGTTCTTC.

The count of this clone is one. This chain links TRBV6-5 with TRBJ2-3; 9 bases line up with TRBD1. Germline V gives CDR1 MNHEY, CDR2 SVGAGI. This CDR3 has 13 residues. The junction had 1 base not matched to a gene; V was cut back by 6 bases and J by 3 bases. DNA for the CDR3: TGTGCCAGCAGAGGGACAGGGACAGATACGCAGTATTTT. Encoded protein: CASRGTGTDTQYF.

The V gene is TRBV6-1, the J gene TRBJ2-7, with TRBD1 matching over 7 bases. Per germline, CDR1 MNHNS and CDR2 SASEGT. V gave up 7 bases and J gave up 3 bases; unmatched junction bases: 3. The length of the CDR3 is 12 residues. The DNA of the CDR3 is TGTGCCAGCAATCCAGGGGGCTACGAGCAGTACTTC. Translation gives CASNPGGYEQYF.

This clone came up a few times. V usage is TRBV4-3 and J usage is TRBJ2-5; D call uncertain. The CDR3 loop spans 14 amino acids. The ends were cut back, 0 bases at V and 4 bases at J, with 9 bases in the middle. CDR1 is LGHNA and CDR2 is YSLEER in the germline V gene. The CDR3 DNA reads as TGCGCCAGCAGCCAAGAAACGCCGGGAGAGACCCAGTACTTC. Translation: CASSQETPGETQYF.

The CDR3 here is CASSLQNQRGEQFF. DNA of the CDR3: TGTGCCAGCAGCTTACAGAACCAGCGAGGTGAGCAGTTCTTC. The V and J genes are TRBV7-2 and TRBJ2-1; D remains ambiguous. CDR1 and CDR2 from the germline V gene are SGHTA and FQGNSA. With 2 bases removed from V and 9 bases from J, the gap between germline ends came to 14 bases. CDR3 length: 14 amino acids.

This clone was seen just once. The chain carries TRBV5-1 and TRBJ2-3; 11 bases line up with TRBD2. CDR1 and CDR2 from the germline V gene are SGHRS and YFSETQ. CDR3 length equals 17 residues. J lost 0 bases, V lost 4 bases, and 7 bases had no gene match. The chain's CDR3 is CASSPRTSGPSTDTQYF. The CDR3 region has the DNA TGCGCCAGCAGCCCCAGGACTAGCGGGCCGAGCACAGATACGCAGTATTTT.

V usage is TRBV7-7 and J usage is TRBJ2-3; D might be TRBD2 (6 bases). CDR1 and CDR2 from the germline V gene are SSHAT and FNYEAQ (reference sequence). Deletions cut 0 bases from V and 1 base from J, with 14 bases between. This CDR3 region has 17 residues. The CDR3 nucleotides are TGTGCCAGCAGCTTAGCGCTCGCGGGGCTCGGCACAGATACGCAGTATTTT. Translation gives CASSLALAGLGTDTQYF.